This TCR beta chain is from a study of blood T cells in healthy people across ages. With a J-beta primer mix and a sample-barcoded 5' primer, a second PCR ran about 7 to 12 cycles. TCRdb redid the calling of the 5' RACE reads with MiXCR, one entry per CDR3 protein. The sample has about 680,000 distinct CDR3 sequences; 45% to 50% are singletons. In the case of this clonotype: Its antigen is still unknown.

Extracted total RNA amounted to at least 6 micrograms for each sample. The CDR3 covers 11 residues. V was clipped by 1 base and J by 9 bases, with 6 bases between them. Study-wide results and caveats: A strong correlation was found between TCR beta diversity and the percentage of naive T cells.

This clonotype originated in a woman aged 60-75 years in good health. The chain carries TRBV12-3 or TRBV12-4 and TRBJ2-5, with unresolved D. The sample comprised blood. CDR3 amino acids: CASSLELSQYF. The CDR3 coding sequence is TGTGCCAGCAGTTTAGAACTCTCCCAGTACTTC.